Sequencing of this T cell receptor (beta chain) was carried out in a study of cytomegalovirus exposure and HLA in healthy donors. Overall study results and limits: The Asian-associated ancestry cluster reportedly had fewer N-insertions than the approximately 700-donor mean in a later analysis.

Concerning this clone itself: Its antigen is as yet unknown.

This PCR relied on a set of 60 Vbeta primers and 13 Jbeta primers. Profiling relied on immunoSEQ multiplex PCR, and the TCRdb table lists in-frame clones only, not all of them. The sample carries about 160,000 clones, 70% to 80% recorded once. The CDR3 covers 14 residues. Per the germline V gene, CDR1 is SGHNT and CDR2 is YYREEE (reference sequence). V lost 6 bases and J lost 3; bases outside the gene matches: 5. The specimen sequenced was PBMCs. This sequence was found in a human donor in good health. The V and J genes are TRBV5-4 and TRBJ1-4, with 7 bases matching TRBD1. The CDR3 sequence is CASTQDRANEKLFF. CDR3 nucleotide sequence: TGTGCCAGCACCCAAGACAGGGCTAATGAAAAACTGTTTTTT.